The clone carrying this TCR beta chain has just a few counts. Its antigen is not known. Through a sample-barcoded 5' primer and a J-beta primer mix, a second PCR was run for about 6 to 12 cycles. Each cDNA molecule was tagged by a template-switch adaptor with 12 random nucleotides. TCRdb independently ran MiXCR on the 5' RACE reads; one entry per CDR3 protein. In the table there are around 1,800,000 distinct CDR3 sequences, roughly 43% of which are singletons. This sample is part of a study of blood T cells in healthy people across ages. Study-wide context: About one barcoded TCR beta cDNA was captured per two T cells. Study-level results: Diversity estimates from one million T cells were considered underestimates.

Trimming removed 1 base at V and 4 bases at J, with 4 bases between. Germline V CDR1 and CDR2: SGHTA, FQGTGA. The CDR3 runs to 13 residues. The chain uses TRBV7-3 and TRBJ2-2, with unresolved D. Sequenced input: blood. This receptor was taken from a human donor in good health. The CDR3 coding sequence is TGTGCCAGCAGCTTAAAAATCACCGGGGAGCTGTTTTTT. This gives the protein CASSLKITGELFF. The full variable domain, with the rest looked up from reference TRBV7-3 and TRBJ2-2, is GAGVSQTPSNKVTEKGKYVELRCDPISGHTALYWYRQSLGQGPEFLIYFQGTGAADDSGLPNDRFFAVRPEGSVSTLKIQRTERGDSAVYLCASSLKITGELFFGEGSRLTVL.